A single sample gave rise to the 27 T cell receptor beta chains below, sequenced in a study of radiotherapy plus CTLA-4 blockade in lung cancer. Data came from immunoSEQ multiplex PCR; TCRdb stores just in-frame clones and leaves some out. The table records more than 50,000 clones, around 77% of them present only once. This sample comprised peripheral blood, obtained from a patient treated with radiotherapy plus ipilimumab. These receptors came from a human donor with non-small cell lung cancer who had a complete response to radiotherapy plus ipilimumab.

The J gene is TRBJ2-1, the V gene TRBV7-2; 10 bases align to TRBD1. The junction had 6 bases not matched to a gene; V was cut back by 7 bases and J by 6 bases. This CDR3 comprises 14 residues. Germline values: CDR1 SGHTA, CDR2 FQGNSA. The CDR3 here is CASTQRQGANEQFF. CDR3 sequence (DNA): TGTGCCAGCACCCAGAGACAGGGGGCCAATGAGCAGTTCTTC.

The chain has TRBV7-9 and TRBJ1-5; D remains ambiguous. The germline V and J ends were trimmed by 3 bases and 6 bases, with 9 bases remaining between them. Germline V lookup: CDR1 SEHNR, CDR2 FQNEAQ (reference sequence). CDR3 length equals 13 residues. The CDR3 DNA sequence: TGTGCCAGCAGCTTCGAGGGTCGTCAGCCCCAGCATTTT. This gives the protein CASSFEGRQPQHF.

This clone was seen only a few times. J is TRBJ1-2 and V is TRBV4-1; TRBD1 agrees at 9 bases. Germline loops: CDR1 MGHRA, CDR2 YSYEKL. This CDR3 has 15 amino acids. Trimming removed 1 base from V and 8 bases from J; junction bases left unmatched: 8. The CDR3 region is CASSQAGQGMKGYTF. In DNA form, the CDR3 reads TGCGCCAGCAGCCAAGCCGGACAGGGGATGAAGGGCTACACCTTC.

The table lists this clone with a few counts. CDR3 sequence (DNA): TGTGCCAGCAGTGAATTGGCAGGGAACACTGAAGCTTTCTTT. Amino acids: CASSELAGNTEAFF. The chain employs TRBV25-1 and TRBJ1-1; no clear D. The CDR3 consists of 14 residues. V lost 1 base, J lost 1 base, and 7 bases lay in between. Germline values: CDR1 MGHDK, CDR2 SYGVNS.

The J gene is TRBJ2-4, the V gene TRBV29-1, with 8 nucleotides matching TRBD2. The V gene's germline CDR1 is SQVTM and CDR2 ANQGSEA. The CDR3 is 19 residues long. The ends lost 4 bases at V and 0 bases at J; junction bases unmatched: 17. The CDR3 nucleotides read TGCAGCGTTGCGGATCGGGAGGGAGCCCTAAGCCTAGCCAAAAACATTCAGTACTTC. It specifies CSVADREGALSLAKNIQYF.

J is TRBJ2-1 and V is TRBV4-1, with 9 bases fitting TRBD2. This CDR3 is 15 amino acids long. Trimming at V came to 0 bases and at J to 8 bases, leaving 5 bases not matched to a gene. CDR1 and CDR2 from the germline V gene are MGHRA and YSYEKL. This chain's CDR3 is CASSQEWRGGDEQFF. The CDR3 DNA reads TGCGCCAGCAGCCAAGAATGGCGGGGGGGAGATGAGCAGTTCTTC.

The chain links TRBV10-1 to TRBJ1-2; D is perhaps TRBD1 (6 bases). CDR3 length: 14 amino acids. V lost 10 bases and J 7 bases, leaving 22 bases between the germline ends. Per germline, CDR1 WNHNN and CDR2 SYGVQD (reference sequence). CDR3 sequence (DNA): TGCGCCACCACCCAACTACAGGGTAATTTTGGCTACACCTTC. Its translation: CATTQLQGNFGYTF.

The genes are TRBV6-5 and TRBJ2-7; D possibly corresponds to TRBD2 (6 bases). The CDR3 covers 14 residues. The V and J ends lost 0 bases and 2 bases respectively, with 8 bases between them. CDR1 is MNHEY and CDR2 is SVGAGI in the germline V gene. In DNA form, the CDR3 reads TGTGCCAGCAGTTACTCGGGGGGAACCTACGAGCAGTACTTC. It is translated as CASSYSGGTYEQYF.

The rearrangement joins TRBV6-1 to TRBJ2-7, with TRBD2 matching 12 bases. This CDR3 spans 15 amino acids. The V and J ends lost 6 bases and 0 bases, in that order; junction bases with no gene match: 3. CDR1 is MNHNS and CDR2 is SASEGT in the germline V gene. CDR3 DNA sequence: TGTGCCAGCAGAACTAGCGGGGGGATCTCCTACGAGCAGTACTTC. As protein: CASRTSGGISYEQYF.

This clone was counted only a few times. CDR3 nucleotide sequence: TGTGCCAGCAGCTCCTCGTCCGGGTATGGGGCCAACGTCCTGACTTTC. Amino acid sequence: CASSSSSGYGANVLTF. V usage is TRBV7-3 and J usage is TRBJ2-6; no firm D call. V shed 4 bases and J shed 3 bases, with 13 bases lying between them. The length of the CDR3 is 16 residues. Germline-derived CDR1 and CDR2 are SGHTA and FQGTGA.

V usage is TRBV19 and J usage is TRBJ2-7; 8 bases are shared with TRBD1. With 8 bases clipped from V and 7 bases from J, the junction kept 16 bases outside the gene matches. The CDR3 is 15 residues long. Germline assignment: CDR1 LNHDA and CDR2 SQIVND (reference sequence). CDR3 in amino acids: CASRRDQGARWEQYF. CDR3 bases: TGTGCCAGTCGGAGGGACCAGGGGGCCCGCTGGGAGCAGTACTTC.

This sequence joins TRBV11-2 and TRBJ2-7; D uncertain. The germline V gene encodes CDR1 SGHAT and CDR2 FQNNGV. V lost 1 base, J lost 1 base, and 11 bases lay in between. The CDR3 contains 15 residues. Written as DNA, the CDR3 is TGTGCCAGCAGCTTAGGCTGGGCAGCATCCTACGAGCAGTACTTC. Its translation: CASSLGWAASYEQYF.

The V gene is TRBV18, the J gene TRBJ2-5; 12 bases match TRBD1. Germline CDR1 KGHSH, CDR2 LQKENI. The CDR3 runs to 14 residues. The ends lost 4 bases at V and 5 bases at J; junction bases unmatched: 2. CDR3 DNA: TGTGCCAGCTCACGGGGACAGGGGGCCGAGACCCAGTACTTC. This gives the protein CASSRGQGAETQYF.

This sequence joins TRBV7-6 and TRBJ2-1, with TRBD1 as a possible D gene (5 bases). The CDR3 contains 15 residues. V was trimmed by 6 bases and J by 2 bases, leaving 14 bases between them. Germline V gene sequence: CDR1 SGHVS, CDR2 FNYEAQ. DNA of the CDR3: TGTGCCAGCAGTTCGGACACCACACCCTACAATGAGCAGTTCTTC. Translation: CASSSDTTPYNEQFF.

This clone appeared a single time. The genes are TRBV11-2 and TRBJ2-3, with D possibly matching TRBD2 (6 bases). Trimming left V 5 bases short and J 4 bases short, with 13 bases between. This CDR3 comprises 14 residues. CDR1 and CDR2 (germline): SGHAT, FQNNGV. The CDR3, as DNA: TGTGCCAGCAGCCCCAGACTAGAAGCAGATACGCAGTATTTT. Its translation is CASSPRLEADTQYF. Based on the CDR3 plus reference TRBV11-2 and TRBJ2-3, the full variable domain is EAGVAQSPRYKIIEKRQSVAFWCNPISGHATLYWYQQILGQGPKLLIQFQNNGVVDDSQLPKDRFSAERLKGVDSTLKIQPAKLEDSAVYLCASSPRLEADTQYFGPGTRLTVL.

CDR3 region: CASSVGGGINTGELFF. The CDR3 DNA reads TGTGCCAGCAGCGTAGGAGGAGGGATTAACACCGGGGAGCTGTTTTTT. J is TRBJ2-2 and V is TRBV9; tentatively, D is TRBD2 (6 bases). The CDR3 spans 16 residues. Germline V gene lookup returns CDR1 SGDLS and CDR2 YYNGEE. Between the trimmed V and J ends, which lost 0 bases and 2 bases, there was a span of 11 bases.

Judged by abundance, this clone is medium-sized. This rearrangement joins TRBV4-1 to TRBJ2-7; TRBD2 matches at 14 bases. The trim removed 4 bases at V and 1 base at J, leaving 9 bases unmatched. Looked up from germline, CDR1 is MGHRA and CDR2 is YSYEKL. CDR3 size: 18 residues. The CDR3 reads CASSPWTSGRTDSYEQYF. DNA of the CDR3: TGCGCCAGCAGCCCCTGGACTAGCGGGAGGACCGATTCCTACGAGCAGTACTTC.

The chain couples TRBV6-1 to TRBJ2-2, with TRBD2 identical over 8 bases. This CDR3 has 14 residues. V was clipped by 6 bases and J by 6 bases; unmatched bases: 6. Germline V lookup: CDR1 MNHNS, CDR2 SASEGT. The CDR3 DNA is TGTGCCAGCAGGAGCGGGAGAGGAGCCGGGGAGCTGTTTTTT. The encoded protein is CASRSGRGAGELFF.

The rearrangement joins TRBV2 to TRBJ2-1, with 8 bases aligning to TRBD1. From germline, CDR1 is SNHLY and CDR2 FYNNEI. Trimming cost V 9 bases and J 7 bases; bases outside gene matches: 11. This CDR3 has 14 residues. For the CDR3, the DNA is TGTGCCAGAGAGGGACAGGAGATAAGGAATGAGCAGTTCTTC. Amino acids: CAREGQEIRNEQFF.

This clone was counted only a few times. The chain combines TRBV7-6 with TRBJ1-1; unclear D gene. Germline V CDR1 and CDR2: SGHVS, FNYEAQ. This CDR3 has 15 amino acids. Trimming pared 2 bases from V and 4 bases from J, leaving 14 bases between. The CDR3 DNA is TGTGCCAGCAGCTTATATAAGGGTGCGGGCACTGAAGCTTTCTTT. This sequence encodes CASSLYKGAGTEAFF.

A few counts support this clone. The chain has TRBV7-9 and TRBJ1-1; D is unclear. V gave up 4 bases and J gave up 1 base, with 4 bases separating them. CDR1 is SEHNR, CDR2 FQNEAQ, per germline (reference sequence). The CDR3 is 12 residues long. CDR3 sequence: CASSYQNTEAFF. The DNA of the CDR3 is TGTGCCAGCAGCTATCAGAACACTGAAGCTTTCTTT. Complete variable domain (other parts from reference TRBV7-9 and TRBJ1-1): DTGVSQNPRHKITKRGQNVTFRCDPISEHNRLYWYRQTLGQGPEFLTYFQNEAQLEKSRLLSDRFSAERPKGSFSTLEIQRTEQGDSAMYLCASSYQNTEAFFGQGTRLTVV.

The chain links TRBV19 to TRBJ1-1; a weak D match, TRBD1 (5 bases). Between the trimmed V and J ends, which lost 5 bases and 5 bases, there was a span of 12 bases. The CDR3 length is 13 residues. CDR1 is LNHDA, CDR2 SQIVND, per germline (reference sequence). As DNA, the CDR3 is TGTGCCAGTAGTCCCAGGGTTCAAACTGAAGCTTTCTTT. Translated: CASSPRVQTEAFF.

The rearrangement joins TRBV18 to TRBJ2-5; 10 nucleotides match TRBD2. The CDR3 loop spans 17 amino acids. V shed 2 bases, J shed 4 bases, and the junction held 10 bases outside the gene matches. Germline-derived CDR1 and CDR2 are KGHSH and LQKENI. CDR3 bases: TGTGCCAGCTCACCAAAGGAGGTAGCGGGGGGATCAGAGACCCAGTACTTC. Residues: CASSPKEVAGGSETQYF.

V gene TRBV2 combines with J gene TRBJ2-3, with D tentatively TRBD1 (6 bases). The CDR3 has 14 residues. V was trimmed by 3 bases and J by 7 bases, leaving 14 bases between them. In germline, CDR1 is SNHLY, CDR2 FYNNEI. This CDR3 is CASSDIRGTNTQYF. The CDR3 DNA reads TGTGCCAGCAGTGATATTAGGGGGACAAATACGCAGTATTTT.

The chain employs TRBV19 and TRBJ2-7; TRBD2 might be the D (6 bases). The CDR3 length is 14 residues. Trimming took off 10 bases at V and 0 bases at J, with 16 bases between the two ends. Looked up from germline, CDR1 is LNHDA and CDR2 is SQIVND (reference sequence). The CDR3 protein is CATSHRGTSYEQYF. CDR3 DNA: TGTGCCACCTCGCATCGGGGGACCTCCTACGAGCAGTACTTC.

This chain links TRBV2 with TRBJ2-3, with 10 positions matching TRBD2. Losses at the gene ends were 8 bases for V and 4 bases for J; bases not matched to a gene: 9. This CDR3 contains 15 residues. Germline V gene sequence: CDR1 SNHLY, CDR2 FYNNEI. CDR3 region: CASVQREGPPDTQYF. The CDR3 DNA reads TGTGCCAGCGTCCAGCGGGAGGGCCCCCCAGATACGCAGTATTTT.

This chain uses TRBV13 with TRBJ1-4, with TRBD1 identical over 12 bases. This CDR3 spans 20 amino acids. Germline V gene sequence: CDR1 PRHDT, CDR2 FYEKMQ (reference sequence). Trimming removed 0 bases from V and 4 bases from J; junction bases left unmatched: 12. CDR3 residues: CASSLGGQGAIGKGNEKLFF. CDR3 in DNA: TGTGCCAGCAGCTTAGGGGGACAGGGGGCCATAGGCAAAGGTAATGAAAAACTGTTTTTT.